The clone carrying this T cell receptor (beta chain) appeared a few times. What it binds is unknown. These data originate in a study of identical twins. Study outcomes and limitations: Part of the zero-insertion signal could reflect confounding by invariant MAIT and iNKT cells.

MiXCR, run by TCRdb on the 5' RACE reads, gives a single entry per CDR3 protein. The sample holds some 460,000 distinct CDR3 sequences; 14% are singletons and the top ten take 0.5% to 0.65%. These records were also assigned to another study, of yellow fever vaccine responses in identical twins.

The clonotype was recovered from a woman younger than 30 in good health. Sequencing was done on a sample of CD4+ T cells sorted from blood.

The CDR3 DNA reads TGTGCCAGCAGTCCCCGGACTCTTACAGCAGATACGCAGTATTTT. This translates into CASSPRTLTADTQYF. The chain carries TRBV12-3 or TRBV12-4 and TRBJ2-3, with D perhaps TRBD2 (5 bases). The V and J ends lost 5 bases and 4 bases respectively, with 16 bases between them. The length of the CDR3 is 15 residues.